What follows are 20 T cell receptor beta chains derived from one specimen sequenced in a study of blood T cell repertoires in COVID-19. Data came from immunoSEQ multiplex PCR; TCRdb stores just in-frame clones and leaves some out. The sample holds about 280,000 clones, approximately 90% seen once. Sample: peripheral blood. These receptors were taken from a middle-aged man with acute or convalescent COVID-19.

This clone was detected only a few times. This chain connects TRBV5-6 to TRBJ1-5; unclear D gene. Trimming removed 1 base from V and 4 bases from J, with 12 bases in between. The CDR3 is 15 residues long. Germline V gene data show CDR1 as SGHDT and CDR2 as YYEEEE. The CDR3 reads CASSLYGVENQPQHF. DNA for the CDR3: TGTGCCAGCAGCTTGTACGGGGTAGAGAATCAGCCCCAGCATTTT. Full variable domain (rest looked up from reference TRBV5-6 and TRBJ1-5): DAGVTQSPTHLIKTRGQQVTLRCSPKSGHDTVSWYQQALGQGPQFIFQYYEEEERQRGNFPDRFSGHQFPNYSSELNVNALLLGDSALYLCASSLYGVENQPQHFGDGTRLSIL.

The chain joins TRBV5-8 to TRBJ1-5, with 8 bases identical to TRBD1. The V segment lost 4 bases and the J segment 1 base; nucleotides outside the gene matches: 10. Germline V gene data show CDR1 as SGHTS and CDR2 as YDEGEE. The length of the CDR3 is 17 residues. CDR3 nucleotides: TGTGCCAGCAGCCACCGGGACAGGCGGCAGAGCAATCAGCCCCAGCATTTT. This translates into CASSHRDRRQSNQPQHF. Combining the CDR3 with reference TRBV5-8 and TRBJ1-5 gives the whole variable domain EAGVTQSPTHLIKTRGQQATLRCSPISGHTSVYWYQQALGLGLQFLLWYDEGEERNRGNFPPRFSGRQFPNYSSELNVNALELEDSALYLCASSHRDRRQSNQPQHFGDGTRLSIL.

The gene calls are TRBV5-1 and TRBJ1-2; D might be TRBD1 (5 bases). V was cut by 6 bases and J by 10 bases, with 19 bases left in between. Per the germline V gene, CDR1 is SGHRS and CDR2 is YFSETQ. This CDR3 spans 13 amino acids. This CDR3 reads CASTEERGSTYTF. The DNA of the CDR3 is TGCGCCAGCACGGAAGAAAGGGGATCGACCTACACCTTC.

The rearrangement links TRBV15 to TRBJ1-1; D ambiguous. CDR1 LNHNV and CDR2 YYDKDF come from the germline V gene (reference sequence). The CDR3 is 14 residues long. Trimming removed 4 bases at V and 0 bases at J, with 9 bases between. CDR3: CATSKKLMNTEAFF. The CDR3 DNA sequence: TGTGCCACCAGCAAAAAACTGATGAACACTGAAGCTTTCTTT.

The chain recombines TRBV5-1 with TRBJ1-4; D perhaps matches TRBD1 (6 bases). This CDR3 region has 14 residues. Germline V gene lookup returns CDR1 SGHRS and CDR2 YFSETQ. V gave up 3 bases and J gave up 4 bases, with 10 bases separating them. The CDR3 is CASSYQGYNEKLFF. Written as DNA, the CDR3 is TGCGCCAGCAGCTATCAGGGGTATAATGAAAAACTGTTTTTT.

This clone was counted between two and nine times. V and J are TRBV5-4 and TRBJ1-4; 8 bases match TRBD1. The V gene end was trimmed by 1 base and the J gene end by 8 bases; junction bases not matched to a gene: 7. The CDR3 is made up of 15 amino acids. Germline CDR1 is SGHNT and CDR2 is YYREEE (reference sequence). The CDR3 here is CASSLSGGAEEKLFF. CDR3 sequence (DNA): TGTGCCAGCAGCTTGTCAGGGGGCGCGGAGGAAAAACTGTTTTTT.

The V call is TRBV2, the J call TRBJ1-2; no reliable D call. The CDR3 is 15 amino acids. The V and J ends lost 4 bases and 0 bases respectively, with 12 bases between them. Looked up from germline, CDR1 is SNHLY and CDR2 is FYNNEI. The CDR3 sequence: CASSARGYSNYGYTF. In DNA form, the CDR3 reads TGTGCCAGCAGTGCCCGGGGTTACTCTAACTATGGCTACACCTTC.

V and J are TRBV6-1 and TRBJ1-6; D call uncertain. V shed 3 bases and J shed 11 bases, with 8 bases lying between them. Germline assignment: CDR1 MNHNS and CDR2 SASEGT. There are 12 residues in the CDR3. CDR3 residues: CASSEPYPPLHF. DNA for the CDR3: TGTGCCAGCAGTGAGCCCTACCCACCCCTCCACTTT.

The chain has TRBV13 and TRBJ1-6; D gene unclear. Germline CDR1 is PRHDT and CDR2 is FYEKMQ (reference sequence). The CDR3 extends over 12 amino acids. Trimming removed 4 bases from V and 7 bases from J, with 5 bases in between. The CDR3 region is CASSSLNSPLHF. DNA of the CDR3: TGTGCCAGCAGCTCCCTAAATTCACCCCTCCACTTT.

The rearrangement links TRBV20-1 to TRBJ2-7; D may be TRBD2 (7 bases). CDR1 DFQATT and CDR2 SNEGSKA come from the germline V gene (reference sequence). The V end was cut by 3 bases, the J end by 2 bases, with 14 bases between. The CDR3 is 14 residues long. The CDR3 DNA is TGCAGTGCTAGTGCCCCGGGGGGCCCCTACGAGCAGTACTTC. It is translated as CSASAPGGPYEQYF.

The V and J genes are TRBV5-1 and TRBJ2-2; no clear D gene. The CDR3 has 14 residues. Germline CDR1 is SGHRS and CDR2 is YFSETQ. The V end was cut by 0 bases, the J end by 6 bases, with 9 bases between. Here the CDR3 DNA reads TGCGCCAGCAGCTTGGAATCCGGGTCCGGGGAGCTGTTTTTT. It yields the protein CASSLESGSGELFF. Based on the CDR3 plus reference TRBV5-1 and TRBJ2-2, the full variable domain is KAGVTQTPRYLIKTRGQQVTLSCSPISGHRSVSWYQQTPGQGLQFLFEYFSETQRNKGNFPGRFSGRQFSNSRSEMNVSTLELGDSALYLCASSLESGSGELFFGEGSRLTVL.

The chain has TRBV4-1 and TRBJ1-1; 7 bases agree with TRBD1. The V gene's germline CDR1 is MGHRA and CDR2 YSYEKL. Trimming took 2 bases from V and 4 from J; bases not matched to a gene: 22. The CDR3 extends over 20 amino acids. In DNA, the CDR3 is TGCGCCAGCAGCCAACCTATCCTGCGAGGGGGCAAGGCGCTGAGCACTGAAGCTTTCTTT. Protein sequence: CASSQPILRGGKALSTEAFF.

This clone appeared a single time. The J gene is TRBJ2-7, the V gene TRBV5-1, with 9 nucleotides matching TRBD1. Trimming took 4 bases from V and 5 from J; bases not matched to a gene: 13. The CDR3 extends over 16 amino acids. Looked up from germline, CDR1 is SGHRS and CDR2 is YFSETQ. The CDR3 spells CASSERPGQGSDEQYF. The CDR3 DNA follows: TGCGCCAGCAGCGAACGGCCGGGACAGGGCTCAGACGAGCAGTACTTC. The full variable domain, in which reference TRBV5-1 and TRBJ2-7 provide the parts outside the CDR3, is KAGVTQTPRYLIKTRGQQVTLSCSPISGHRSVSWYQQTPGQGLQFLFEYFSETQRNKGNFPGRFSGRQFSNSRSEMNVSTLELGDSALYLCASSERPGQGSDEQYFGPGTRLTVT.

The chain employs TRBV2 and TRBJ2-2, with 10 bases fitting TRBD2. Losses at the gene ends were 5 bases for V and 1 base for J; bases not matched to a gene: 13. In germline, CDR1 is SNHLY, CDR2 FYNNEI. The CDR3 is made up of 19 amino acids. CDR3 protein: CASSPRVLAGAENTGELFF. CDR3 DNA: TGTGCCAGCAGTCCCAGGGTGCTAGCGGGGGCCGAGAACACCGGGGAGCTGTTTTTT.

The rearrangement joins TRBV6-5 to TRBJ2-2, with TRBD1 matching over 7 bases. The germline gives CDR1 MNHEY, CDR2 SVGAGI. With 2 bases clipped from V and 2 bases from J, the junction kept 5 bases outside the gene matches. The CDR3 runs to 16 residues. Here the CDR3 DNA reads TGTGCCAGCAGTTACCAAACAGGGGCCAACACCGGGGAGCTGTTTTTT. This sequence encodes CASSYQTGANTGELFF.

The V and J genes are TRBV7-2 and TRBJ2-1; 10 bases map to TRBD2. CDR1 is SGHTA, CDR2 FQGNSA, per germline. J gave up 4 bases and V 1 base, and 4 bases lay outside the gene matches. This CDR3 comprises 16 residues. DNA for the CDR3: TGTGCCAGCAGCTTAGTTTATAGCGGGGGGTACAATGAGCAGTTCTTC. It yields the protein CASSLVYSGGYNEQFF. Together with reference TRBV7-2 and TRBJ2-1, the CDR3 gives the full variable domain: GAGVSQSPSNKVTEKGKDVELRCDPISGHTALYWYRQSLGQGLEFLIYFQGNSAPDKSGLPSDRFSAERTGGSVSTLTIQRTQQEDSAVYLCASSLVYSGGYNEQFFGPGTRLTVL.

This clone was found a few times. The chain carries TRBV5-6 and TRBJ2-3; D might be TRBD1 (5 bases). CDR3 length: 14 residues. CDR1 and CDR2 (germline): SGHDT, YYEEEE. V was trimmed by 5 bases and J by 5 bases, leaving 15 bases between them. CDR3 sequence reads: CASRALGAGDTQYF. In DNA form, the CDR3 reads TGTGCCAGCAGAGCTTTAGGGGCTGGAGATACGCAGTATTTT.

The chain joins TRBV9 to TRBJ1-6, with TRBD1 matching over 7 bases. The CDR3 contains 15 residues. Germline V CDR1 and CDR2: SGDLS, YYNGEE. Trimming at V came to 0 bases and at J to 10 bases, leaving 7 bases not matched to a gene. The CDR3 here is CASSVEGATNSPLHF. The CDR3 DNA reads TGTGCCAGCAGCGTAGAGGGGGCTACGAACTCACCCCTCCACTTT.

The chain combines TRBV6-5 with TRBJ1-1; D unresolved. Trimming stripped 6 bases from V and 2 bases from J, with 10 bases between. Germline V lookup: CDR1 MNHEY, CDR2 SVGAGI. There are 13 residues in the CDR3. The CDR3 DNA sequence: TGTGCCAGCAGGAGAGACTCAAACACTGAAGCTTTCTTT. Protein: CASRRDSNTEAFF.

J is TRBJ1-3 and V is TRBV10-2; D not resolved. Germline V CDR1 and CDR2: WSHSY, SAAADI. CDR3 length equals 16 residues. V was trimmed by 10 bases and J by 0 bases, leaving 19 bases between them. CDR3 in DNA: TGCGCCACCACTCCGGCCGAGGGAAACTCTGGAAACACCATATATTTT. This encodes CATTPAEGNSGNTIYF.